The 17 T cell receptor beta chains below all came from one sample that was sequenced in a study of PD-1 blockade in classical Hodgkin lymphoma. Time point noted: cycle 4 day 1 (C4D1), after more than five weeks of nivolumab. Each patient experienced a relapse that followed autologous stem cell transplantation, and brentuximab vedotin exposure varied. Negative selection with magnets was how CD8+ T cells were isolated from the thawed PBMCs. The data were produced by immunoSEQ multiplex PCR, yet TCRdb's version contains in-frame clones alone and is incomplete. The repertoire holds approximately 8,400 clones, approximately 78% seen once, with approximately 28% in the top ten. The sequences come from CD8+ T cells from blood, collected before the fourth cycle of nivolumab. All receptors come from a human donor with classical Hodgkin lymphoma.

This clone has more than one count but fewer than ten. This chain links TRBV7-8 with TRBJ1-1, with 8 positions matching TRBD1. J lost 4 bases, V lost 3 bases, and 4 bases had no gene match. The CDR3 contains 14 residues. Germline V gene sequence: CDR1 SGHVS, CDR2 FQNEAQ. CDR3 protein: CASSFGQGTTEAFF. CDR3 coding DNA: TGTGCCAGCAGCTTCGGACAGGGTACCACTGAAGCTTTCTTT. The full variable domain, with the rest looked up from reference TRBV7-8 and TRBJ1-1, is GAGVSQSPRYKVAKRGQDVALRCDPISGHVSLFWYQQALGQGPEFLTYFQNEAQLDKSGLPSDRFFAERPEGSVSTLKIQRTQQEDSAVYLCASSFGQGTTEAFFGQGTRLTVV.

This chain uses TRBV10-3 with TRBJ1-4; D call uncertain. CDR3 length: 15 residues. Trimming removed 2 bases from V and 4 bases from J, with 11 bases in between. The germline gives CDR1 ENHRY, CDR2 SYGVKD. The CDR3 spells CAISEPTGDNEKLFF. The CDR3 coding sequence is TGTGCCATCAGTGAGCCGACGGGTGATAATGAAAAACTGTTTTTT.

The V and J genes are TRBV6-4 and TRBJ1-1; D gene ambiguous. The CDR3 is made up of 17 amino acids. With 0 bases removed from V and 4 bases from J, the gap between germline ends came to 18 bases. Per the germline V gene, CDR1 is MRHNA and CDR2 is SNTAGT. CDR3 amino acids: CASSDSKFTRLITEAFF. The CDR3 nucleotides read TGTGCCAGCAGTGACTCGAAATTCACCCGTCTTATCACTGAAGCTTTCTTT.

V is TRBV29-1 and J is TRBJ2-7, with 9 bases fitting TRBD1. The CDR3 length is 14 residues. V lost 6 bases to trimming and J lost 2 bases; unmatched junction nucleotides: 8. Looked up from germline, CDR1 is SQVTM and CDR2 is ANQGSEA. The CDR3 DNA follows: TGCAGCGTCGTTGAGACAGGGGGGCCCTACGAGCAGTACTTC. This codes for CSVVETGGPYEQYF.

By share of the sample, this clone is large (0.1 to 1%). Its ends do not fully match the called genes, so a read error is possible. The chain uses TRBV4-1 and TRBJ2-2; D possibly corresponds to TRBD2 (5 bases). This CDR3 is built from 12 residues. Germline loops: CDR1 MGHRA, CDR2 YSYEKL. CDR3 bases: TGCGCCAGCAGCCGGAGCCACCGGGGAGCTGTTTTT. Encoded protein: CASSRSHRGAVF.

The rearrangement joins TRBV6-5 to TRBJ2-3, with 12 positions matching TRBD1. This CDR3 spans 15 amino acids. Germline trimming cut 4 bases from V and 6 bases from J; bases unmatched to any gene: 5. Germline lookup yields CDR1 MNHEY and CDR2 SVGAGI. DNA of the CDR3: TGTGCCAGCAGTTCCGGGACAGGGGGCGTCGATACGCAGTATTTT. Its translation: CASSSGTGGVDTQYF.

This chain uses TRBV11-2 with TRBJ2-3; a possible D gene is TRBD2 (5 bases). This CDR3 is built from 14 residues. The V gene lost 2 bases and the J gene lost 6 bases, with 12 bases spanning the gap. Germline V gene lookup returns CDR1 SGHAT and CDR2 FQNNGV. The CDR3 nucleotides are TGTGCCAGCAGCTTATGGTCGGAGGCCGATACGCAGTATTTT. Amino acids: CASSLWSEADTQYF.

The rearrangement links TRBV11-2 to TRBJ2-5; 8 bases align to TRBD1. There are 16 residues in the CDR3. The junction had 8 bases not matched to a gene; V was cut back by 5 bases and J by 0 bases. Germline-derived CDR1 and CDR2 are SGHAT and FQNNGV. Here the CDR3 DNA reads TGTGCCAGCAGCGCCCGGGACAGGCCCTACCAAGAGACCCAGTACTTC. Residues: CASSARDRPYQETQYF.

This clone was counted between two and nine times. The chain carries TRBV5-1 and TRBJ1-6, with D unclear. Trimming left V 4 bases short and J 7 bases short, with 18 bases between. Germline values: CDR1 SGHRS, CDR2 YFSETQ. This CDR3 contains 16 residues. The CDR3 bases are TGCGCCAGCAGCATAGACCCTCCTGGTGAGAATTCACCCCTCCACTTT. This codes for CASSIDPPGENSPLHF. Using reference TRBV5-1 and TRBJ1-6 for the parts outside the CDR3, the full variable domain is KAGVTQTPRYLIKTRGQQVTLSCSPISGHRSVSWYQQTPGQGLQFLFEYFSETQRNKGNFPGRFSGRQFSNSRSEMNVSTLELGDSALYLCASSIDPPGENSPLHFGNGTRLTVT.

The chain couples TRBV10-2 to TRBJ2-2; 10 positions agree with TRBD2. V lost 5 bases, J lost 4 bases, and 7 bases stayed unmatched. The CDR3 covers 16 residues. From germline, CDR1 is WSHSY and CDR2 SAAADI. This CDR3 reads CASSNSGGDPTGELFF. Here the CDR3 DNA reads TGCGCCAGCAGTAACAGCGGGGGGGACCCCACCGGGGAGCTGTTTTTT.

The CDR3 loop reads CASSGNRDTLRNEQFF. The DNA for the CDR3 is TGTGCCAGCAGCGGAAACCGGGACACCCTACGTAATGAGCAGTTCTTC. The V gene is TRBV9, the J gene TRBJ2-1; D may be TRBD1 (6 bases). Germline CDR1 is SGDLS and CDR2 is YYNGEE. Trimming cost V 3 bases and J 7 bases, with 20 bases left between them. This CDR3 region has 16 residues.

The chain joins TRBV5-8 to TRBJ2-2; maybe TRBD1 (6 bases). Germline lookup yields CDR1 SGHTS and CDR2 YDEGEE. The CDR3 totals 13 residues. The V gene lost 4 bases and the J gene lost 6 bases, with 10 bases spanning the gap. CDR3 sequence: CASSPRGAGELFF. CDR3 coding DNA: TGTGCCAGCAGCCCCAGGGGTGCCGGGGAGCTGTTTTTT.

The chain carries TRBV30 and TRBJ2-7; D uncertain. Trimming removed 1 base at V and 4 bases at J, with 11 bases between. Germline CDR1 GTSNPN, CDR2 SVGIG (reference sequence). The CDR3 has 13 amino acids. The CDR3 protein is CAWSDPLVYEQYF. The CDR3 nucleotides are TGTGCCTGGAGTGACCCGTTGGTGTACGAGCAGTACTTC.

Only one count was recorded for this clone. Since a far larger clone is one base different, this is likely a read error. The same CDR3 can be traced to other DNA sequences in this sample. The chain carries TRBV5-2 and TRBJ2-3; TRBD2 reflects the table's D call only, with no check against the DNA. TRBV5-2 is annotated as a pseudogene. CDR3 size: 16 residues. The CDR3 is CASSQDGGYSTDTQYF. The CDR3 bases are TGTGCCAGCAGCCAAGATGGGGGGTATAGCACAGATACGCAGTATTTT.

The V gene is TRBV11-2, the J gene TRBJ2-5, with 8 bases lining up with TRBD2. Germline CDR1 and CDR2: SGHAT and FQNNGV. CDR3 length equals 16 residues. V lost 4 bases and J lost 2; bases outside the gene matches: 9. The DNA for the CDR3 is TGTGCCAGCAGCTCTGGTAGCGGGGCCCTACAAGAGACCCAGTACTTC. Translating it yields CASSSGSGALQETQYF.

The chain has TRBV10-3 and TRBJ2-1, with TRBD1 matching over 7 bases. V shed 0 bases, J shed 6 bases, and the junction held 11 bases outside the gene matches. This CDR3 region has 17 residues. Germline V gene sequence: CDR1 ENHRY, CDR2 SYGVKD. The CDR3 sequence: CAISESKGDSWRNEQFF. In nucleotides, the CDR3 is TGTGCCATCAGTGAGTCGAAAGGGGACAGTTGGCGCAATGAGCAGTTCTTC.

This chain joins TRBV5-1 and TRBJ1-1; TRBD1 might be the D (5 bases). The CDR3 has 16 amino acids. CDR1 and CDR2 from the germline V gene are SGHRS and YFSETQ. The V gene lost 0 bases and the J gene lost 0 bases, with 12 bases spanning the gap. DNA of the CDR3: TGCGCCAGCAGCTTGGCCCTTGGGGCCTTGAACACTGAAGCTTTCTTT. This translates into CASSLALGALNTEAFF.